This T cell receptor (beta chain) was recorded in a study of early T cells in non-severe SARS-CoV-2 infection. There are many counts of this clonotype. TCRdb re-derived calls from the 5' RACE reads in MiXCR, one entry per CDR3 protein. The sample yields some 120,000 distinct CDR3 sequences, 15% seen once. Material for sequencing was whole blood. This TCR came from an adult who was a healthcare worker with PCR-confirmed SARS-CoV-2 infection or an uninfected control (not recorded which).

CDR3 DNA sequence: TGCGCCAGCAGCCAAGAAAGTACAGATACGCAGTATTTT. The encoded protein is CASSQESTDTQYF. This chain joins TRBV4-1 and TRBJ2-3; unclear D gene. The CDR3 loop spans 13 amino acids. The germline V gene encodes CDR1 MGHRA and CDR2 YSYEKL. V lost 0 bases and J lost 3, with 4 bases in between.